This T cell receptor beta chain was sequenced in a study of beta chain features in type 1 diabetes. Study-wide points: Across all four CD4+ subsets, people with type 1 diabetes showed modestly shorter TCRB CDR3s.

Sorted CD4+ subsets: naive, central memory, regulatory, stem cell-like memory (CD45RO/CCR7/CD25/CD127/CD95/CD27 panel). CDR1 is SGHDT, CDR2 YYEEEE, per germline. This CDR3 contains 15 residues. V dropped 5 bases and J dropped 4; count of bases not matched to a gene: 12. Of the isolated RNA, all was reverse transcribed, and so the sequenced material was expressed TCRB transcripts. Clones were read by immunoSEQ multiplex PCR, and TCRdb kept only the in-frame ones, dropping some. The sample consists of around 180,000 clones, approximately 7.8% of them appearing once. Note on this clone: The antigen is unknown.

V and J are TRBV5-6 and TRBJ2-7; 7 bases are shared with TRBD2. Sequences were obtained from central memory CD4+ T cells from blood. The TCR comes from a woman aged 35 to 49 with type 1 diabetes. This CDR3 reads CASSNLRTGGYEQYF. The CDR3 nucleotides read TGTGCCAGCAGTAATCTAAGGACGGGGGGATACGAGCAGTACTTC.